The entry that follows covers one TCR beta chain sequence. The target antigen is unknown. The source of the sample is a study of molecular identifiers for immune sequencing clone quantification. General observations from the study: It was shown that clones above 20 RNA copies held over 99% of effector molecules, but under 1% in naive cells.

In the sort, naive CD8 T cells were defined as CD8+CD4-CCR7+CD45RA+. Germline V gene sequence: CDR1 KGHSH, CDR2 LQKENI. This CDR3 has 15 residues. After removal of 3 bases from V and 3 bases from J, the junction contained 7 bases not matched to a gene. Bulk TCR libraries were made with methods that had been previously described and with listed TCR primers. TCRdb re-analysed the PCR reads in MiXCR, keeping a single row per CDR3 protein. The profile shows about 500,000 distinct CDR3 sequences, about 25% of them singletons. Sequencing was carried out using naive CD8+ T cells from blood, with Jurkat cell RNA spiked in. As for subset: FACS-sorted CD8+CD4-CCR7+CD45RA+ naive T cells. The sequence came from a human donor in good health. Some libraries in this study had Jurkat cell RNA spiked in. The chain has TRBV18 and TRBJ2-5; 7 bases agree with TRBD2. The CDR3 region has the DNA TGTGCCAGCTCACCGGGTGGGCTAGCGGAAGAGACCCAGTACTTC. The encoded protein is CASSPGGLAEETQYF.